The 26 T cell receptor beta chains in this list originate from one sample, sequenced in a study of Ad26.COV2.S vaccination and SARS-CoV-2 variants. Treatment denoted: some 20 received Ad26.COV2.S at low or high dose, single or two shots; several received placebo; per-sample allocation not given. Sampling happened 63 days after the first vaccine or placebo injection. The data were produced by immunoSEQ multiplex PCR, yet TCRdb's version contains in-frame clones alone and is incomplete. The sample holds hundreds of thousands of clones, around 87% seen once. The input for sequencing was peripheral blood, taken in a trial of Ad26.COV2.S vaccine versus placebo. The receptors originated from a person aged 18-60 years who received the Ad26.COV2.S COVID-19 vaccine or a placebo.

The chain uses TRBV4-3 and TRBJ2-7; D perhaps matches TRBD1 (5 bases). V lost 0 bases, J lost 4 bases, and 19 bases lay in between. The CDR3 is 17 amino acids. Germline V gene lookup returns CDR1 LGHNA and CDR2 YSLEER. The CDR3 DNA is TGCGCCAGCAGCCAAGATAGGGTCACAGGAGTTCGATACGAGCAGTACTTC. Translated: CASSQDRVTGVRYEQYF.

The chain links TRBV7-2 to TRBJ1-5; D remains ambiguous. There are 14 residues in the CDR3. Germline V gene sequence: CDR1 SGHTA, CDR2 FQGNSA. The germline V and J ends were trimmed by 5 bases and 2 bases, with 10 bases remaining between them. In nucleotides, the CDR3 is TGTGCCAGCAGCCCAAGGTCGGGCAATCAGCCCCAGCATTTT. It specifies CASSPRSGNQPQHF.

The CDR3 here is CASSQERTSIYEQYF. The CDR3 nucleotides read TGCGCCAGCAGCCAAGAAAGGACTAGCATCTACGAGCAGTACTTC. The J gene is TRBJ2-7, the V gene TRBV4-3, with 8 positions matching TRBD2. J lost 3 bases, V lost 0 bases, and 4 bases had no gene match. The V gene's germline CDR1 is LGHNA and CDR2 YSLEER. The CDR3 covers 15 residues.

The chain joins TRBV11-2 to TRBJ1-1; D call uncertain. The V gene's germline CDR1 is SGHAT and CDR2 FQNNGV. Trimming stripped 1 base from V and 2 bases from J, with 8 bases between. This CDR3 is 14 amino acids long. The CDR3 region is CASSLASGNTEAFF. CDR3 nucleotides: TGTGCCAGCAGCTTAGCCAGCGGTAACACTGAAGCTTTCTTT. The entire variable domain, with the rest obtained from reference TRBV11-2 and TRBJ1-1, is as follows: EAGVAQSPRYKIIEKRQSVAFWCNPISGHATLYWYQQILGQGPKLLIQFQNNGVVDDSQLPKDRFSAERLKGVDSTLKIQPAKLEDSAVYLCASSLASGNTEAFFGQGTRLTVV.

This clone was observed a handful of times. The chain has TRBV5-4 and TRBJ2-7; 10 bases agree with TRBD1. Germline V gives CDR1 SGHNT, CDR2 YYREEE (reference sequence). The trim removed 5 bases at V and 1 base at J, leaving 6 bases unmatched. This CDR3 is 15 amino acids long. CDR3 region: CASRPGTGASYEQYF. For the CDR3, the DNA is TGTGCCAGCAGGCCCGGGACAGGGGCTTCCTACGAGCAGTACTTC.

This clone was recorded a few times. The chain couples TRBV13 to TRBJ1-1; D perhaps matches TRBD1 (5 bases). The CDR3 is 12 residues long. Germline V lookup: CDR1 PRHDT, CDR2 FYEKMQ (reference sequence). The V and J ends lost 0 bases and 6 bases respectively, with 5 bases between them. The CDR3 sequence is CASSLGGAEAFF. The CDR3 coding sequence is TGTGCCAGCAGCTTAGGGGGGGCTGAAGCTTTCTTT.

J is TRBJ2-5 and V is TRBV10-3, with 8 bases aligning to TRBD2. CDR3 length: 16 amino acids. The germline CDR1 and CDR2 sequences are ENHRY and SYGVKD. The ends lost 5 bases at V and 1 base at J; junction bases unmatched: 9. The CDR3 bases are TGTGCCATCAGTCCCCGGGGGGGACCCATCCAAGAGACCCAGTACTTC. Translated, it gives CAISPRGGPIQETQYF.

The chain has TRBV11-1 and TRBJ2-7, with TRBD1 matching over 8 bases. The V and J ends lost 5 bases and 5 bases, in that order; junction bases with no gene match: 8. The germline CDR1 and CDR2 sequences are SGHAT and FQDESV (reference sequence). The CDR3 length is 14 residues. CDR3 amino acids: CASSPDRGSNEQYF. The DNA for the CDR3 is TGTGCCAGCAGCCCCGACAGGGGTTCTAACGAGCAGTACTTC.

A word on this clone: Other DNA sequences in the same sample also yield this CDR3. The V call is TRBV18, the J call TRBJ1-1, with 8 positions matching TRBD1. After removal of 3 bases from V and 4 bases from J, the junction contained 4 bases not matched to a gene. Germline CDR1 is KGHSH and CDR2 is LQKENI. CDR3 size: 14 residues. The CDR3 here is CASSPDRGGTEAFF. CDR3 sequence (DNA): TGTGCCAGCTCACCCGACAGGGGTGGCACTGAAGCTTTCTTT.

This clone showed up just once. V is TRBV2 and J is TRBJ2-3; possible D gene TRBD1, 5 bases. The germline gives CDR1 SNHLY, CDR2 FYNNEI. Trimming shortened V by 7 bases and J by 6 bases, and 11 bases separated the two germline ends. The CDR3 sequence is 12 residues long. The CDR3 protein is CASKTDSDTQYF. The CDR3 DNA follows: TGTGCCAGCAAGACAGACTCCGATACGCAGTATTTT.

CDR3 in amino acids: CATSDPRTDPYEQYF. CDR3 coding DNA: TGTGCCACCAGTGACCCCCGGACAGACCCCTACGAGCAGTACTTC. The chain is built from TRBV24-1 and TRBJ2-7, with D perhaps TRBD1 (6 bases). V lost 4 bases to trimming and J lost 2 bases, with 14 bases between them. Germline lookup yields CDR1 KGHDR and CDR2 SFDVKD. The CDR3 runs to 15 residues.

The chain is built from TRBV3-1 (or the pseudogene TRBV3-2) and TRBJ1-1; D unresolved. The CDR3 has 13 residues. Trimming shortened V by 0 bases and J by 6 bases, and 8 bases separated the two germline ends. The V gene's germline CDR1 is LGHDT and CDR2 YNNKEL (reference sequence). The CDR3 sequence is CASSQEVVAEAFF. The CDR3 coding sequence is TGTGCCAGCAGCCAAGAGGTGGTTGCTGAAGCTTTCTTT.

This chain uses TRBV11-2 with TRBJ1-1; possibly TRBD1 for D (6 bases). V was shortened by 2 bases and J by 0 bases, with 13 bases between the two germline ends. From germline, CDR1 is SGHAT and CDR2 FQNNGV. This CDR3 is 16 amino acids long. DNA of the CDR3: TGTGCCAGCAGCTTACAGGGGCAGCTTATGAACACTGAAGCTTTCTTT. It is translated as CASSLQGQLMNTEAFF.

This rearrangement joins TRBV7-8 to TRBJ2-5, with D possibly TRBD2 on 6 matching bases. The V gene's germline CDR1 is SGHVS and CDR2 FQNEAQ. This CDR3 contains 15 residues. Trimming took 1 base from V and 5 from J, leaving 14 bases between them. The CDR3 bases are TGTGCCAGCAGCTTAGGGGTAGTAGGAGGGGAGACCCAGTACTTC. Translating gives CASSLGVVGGETQYF.

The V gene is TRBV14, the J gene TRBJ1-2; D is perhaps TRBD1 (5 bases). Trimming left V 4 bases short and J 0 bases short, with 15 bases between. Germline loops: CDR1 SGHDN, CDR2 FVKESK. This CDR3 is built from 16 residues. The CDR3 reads CASSLLSGTANYGYTF. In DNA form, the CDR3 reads TGTGCCAGCAGCCTTCTCTCCGGGACGGCTAACTATGGCTACACCTTC.

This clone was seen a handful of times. The CDR3 nucleotides are TGTGCCAGCAGCTTAGCGCGTGGAGGCTACACCTTC. It encodes CASSLARGGYTF. This chain uses TRBV7-9 with TRBJ1-2; no reliable D call. The V gene lost 0 bases and the J gene lost 8 bases, with 7 bases spanning the gap. The CDR3 is 12 amino acids. From germline, CDR1 is SEHNR and CDR2 FQNEAQ (reference sequence).

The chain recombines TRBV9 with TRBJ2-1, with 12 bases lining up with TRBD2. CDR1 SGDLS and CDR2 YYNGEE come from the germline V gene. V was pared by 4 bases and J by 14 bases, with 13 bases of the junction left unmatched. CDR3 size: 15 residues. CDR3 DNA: TGTGCCAGCAGCCCACGACTAGCGGGGGCAGACCCTGAGTTCTTC. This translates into CASSPRLAGADPEFF. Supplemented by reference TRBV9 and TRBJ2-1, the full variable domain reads DSGVTQTPKHLITATGQRVTLRCSPRSGDLSVYWYQQSLDQGLQFLIQYYNGEERAKGNILERFSAQQFPDLHSELNLSSLELGDSALYFCASSPRLAGADPEFFGPGTRLTVL.

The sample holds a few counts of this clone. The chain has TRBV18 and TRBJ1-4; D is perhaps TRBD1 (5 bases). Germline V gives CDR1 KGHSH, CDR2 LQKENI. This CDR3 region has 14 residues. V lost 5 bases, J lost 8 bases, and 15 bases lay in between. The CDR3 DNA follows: TGTGCCAGCTCATCGGGGAGACAGCGAGAAAAACTGTTTTTT. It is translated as CASSSGRQREKLFF. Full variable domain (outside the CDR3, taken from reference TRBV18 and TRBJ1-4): NAGVMQNPRHLVRRRGQEARLRCSPMKGHSHVYWYRQLPEEGLKFMVYLQKENIIDESGMPKERFSAEFPKEGPSILRIQQVVRGDSAAYFCASSSGRQREKLFFGSGTQLSVL.

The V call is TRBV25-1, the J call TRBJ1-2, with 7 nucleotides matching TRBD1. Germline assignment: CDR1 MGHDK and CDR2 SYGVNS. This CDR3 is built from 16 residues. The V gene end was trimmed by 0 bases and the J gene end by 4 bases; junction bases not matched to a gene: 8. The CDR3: CASSEYDRVDLYGYTF. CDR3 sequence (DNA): TGTGCCAGCAGTGAATACGACAGGGTGGATCTCTATGGCTACACCTTC.

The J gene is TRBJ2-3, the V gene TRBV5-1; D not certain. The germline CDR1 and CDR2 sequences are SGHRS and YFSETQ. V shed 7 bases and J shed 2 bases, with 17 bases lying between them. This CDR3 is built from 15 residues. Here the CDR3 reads CASHSGQTLTDTQYF. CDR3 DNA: TGCGCCAGCCATTCAGGCCAAACCCTCACAGATACGCAGTATTTT.

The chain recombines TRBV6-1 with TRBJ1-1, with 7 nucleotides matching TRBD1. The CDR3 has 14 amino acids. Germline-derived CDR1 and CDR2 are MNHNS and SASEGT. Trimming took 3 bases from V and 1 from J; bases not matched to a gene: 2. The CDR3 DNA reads TGTGCCAGCAGTGAGCGGACAGGGAACACTGAAGCTTTCTTT. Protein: CASSERTGNTEAFF.

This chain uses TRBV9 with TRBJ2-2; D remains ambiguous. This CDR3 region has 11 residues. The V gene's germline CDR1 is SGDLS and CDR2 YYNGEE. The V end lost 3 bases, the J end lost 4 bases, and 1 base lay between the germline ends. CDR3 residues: CASSGTGELFF. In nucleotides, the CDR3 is TGTGCCAGCAGCGGCACCGGGGAGCTGTTTTTT.

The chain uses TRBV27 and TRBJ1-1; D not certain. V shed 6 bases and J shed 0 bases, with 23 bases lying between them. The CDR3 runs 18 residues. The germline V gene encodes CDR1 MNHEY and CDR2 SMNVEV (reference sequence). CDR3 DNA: TGTGCCAGCAGACGGGCCAGCGACCAAATCCGGATGAACACTGAAGCTTTCTTT. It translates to CASRRASDQIRMNTEAFF.

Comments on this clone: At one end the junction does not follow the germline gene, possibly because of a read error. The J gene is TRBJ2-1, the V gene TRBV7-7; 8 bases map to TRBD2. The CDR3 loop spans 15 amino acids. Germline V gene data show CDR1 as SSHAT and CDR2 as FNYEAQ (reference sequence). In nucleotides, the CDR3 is TGTGCTAGCAGCAAGGGACTTGGAGCGGGAGATGAGCAGTTCTTC. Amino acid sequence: CASSKGLGAGDEQFF.

CDR3 nucleotides: TGTGCCAGCAGCCTGTCGGGGCATCGTAATGAAAAACTGTTTTTT. This encodes CASSLSGHRNEKLFF. The chain couples TRBV5-4 to TRBJ1-4; tentative D call: TRBD1 (5 bases). CDR3 length equals 15 residues. From germline, CDR1 is SGHNT and CDR2 YYREEE (reference sequence). Trimming shortened V by 4 bases and J by 4 bases, and 14 bases separated the two germline ends.

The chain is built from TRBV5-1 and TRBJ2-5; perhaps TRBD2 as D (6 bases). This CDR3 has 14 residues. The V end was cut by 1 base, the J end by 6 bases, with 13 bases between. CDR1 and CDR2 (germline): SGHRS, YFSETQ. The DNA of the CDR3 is TGCGCCAGCAGCTTGACAATGGAGGGGCAGACCCAGTACTTC. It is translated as CASSLTMEGQTQYF.